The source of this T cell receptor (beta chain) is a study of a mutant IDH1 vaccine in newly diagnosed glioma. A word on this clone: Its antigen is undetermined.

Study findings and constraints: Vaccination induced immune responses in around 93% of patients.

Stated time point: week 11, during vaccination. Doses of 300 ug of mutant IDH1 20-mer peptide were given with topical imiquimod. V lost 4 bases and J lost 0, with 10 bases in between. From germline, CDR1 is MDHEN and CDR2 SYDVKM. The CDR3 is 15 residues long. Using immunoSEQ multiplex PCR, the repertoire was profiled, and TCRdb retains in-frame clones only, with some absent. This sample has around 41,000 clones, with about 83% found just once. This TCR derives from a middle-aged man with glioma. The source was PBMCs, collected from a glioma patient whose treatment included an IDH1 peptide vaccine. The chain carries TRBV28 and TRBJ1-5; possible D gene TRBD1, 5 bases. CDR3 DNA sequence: TGTGCCAGCAGTTCCACAGGCCTTAGCAATCAGCCCCAGCATTTT. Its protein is CASSSTGLSNQPQHF.